This entry lists 28 T cell receptor beta chains sequenced from one sample in a study of PD-1 blockade in classical Hodgkin lymphoma. Measured with immunoSEQ multiplex PCR; TCRdb has only the in-frame clones, and not every one. The sample shows around 13,000 clones, roughly 90% of them seen only once. As for time point: cycle 4 day 1 (C4D1), after more than five weeks of nivolumab. Each patient experienced a relapse that followed autologous stem cell transplantation, and brentuximab vedotin exposure varied. CD4+ T cells were purified from thawed PBMCs by negative selection. Sequencing used CD4+ T cells from blood, obtained before the fourth cycle of nivolumab. These receptors originate from a human donor with classical Hodgkin lymphoma.

The chain carries TRBV6-5 and TRBJ2-7; D not certain. The CDR3 extends over 14 amino acids. Germline V gives CDR1 MNHEY, CDR2 SVGAGI. Trimming pared 5 bases from V and 3 bases from J, leaving 14 bases between. The CDR3 coding sequence is TGTGCCAGCAGTCCAATAGCCGGTGTCTACGAGCAGTACTTC. Protein product: CASSPIAGVYEQYF.

The rearrangement uses TRBV7-3 and TRBJ2-7; TRBD2 matches 7 bases. With V trimmed by 6 bases and J by 3 bases, 8 bases remained unmatched. This CDR3 comprises 14 residues. Germline lookup yields CDR1 SGHTA and CDR2 FQGTGA. CDR3 sequence: CASSFGGGSYEQYF. In DNA, the CDR3 is TGTGCCAGCAGTTTTGGTGGCGGGAGCTACGAGCAGTACTTC.

The rearrangement links TRBV11-2 to TRBJ1-6; no definite D call. The CDR3 loop spans 13 amino acids. Germline loops: CDR1 SGHAT, CDR2 FQNNGV. Between the trimmed V and J ends, which lost 1 base and 7 bases, there was a span of 5 bases. CDR3 nucleotides: TGTGCCAGCAGCTTAGTAGAGAATTCACCCCTCCACTTT. Residues: CASSLVENSPLHF.

This chain links TRBV7-2 with TRBJ2-5, with 7 bases aligning to TRBD1. CDR3 size: 14 residues. Germline lookup yields CDR1 SGHTA and CDR2 FQGNSA. J gave up 7 bases and V 5 bases, and 10 bases lay outside the gene matches. CDR3 bases: TGTGCCAGCAGCGTTCAGGGGGAATCTGGGACCCAGTACTTC. It codes for CASSVQGESGTQYF.

V and J are TRBV7-9 and TRBJ2-5; D possibly corresponds to TRBD1 (6 bases). The V end lost 3 bases, the J end lost 1 base, and 12 bases lay between the germline ends. The CDR3 contains 15 residues. The germline gives CDR1 SEHNR, CDR2 FQNEAQ (reference sequence). CDR3 protein: CASSLSGQFQETQYF. The CDR3 DNA follows: TGTGCCAGCAGCTTGAGCGGACAGTTCCAAGAGACCCAGTACTTC.

This rearrangement joins TRBV29-1 to TRBJ1-1; D unresolved. The CDR3 spans 10 residues. Germline values: CDR1 SQVTM, CDR2 ANQGSEA. V was trimmed by 5 bases and J by 11 bases, leaving 12 bases between them. Here the CDR3 reads CSVNARGAFF. Written as DNA, the CDR3 is TGCAGCGTTAATGCTCGTGGGGCTTTCTTT.

Judged by abundance, this clone is medium-sized. CDR3 sequence (DNA): TGTGCCAGCAGCACTCGACAGGGGAGGGGTCAGCCCCAGCATTTT. Translated: CASSTRQGRGQPQHF. The chain is built from TRBV7-2 and TRBJ1-5, with 8 bases fitting TRBD1. In germline, CDR1 is SGHTA, CDR2 FQGNSA. V shed 5 bases and J 6 bases; nucleotides not matched to a gene: 9. The CDR3 sequence is 15 residues long.

The rearrangement uses TRBV28 and TRBJ1-4; no definite D call. Trimming pared 8 bases from V and 4 bases from J, leaving 17 bases between. The CDR3 contains 15 residues. In germline, CDR1 is MDHEN, CDR2 SYDVKM. This CDR3 is CASHQMGSFNEKLFF. CDR3 nucleotides: TGTGCCAGCCACCAAATGGGGTCCTTTAATGAAAAACTGTTTTTT.

The chain couples TRBV7-8 to TRBJ2-5; 10 bases agree with TRBD1. The trim removed 0 bases at V and 5 bases at J, leaving 6 bases unmatched. CDR1 SGHVS and CDR2 FQNEAQ come from the germline V gene. The CDR3 loop spans 16 amino acids. CDR3 coding DNA: TGTGCCAGCAGCTTAGCGACGGGACAGGGGACGGAGACCCAGTACTTC. Translated: CASSLATGQGTETQYF.

This rearrangement joins TRBV2 to TRBJ2-5; possible D gene TRBD2, 5 bases. The tail of the sequence fits TRBJ2-7 better, so the J call may be wrong. This CDR3 comprises 13 residues. From germline, CDR1 is SNHLY and CDR2 FYNNEI. The CDR3 sequence is CASVPGLTYEQYF. CDR3 in DNA: TGTGCCAGCGTCCCGGGGTTGACCTACGAGCAGTACTTC.

This clone appeared once. The chain combines TRBV19 with TRBJ2-3; D uncertain. CDR1 and CDR2 from the germline V gene are LNHDA and SQIVND (reference sequence). This CDR3 spans 15 amino acids. The V end lost 7 bases, the J end lost 1 base, and 15 bases lay between the germline ends. CDR3: CASKSDHRGTDTQYF. Written as DNA, the CDR3 is TGTGCCAGTAAAAGTGACCATAGGGGCACAGATACGCAGTATTTT.

The CDR3 DNA reads as TGTGCCATCAGTGAGCAGTTAGGGGCCCAAGAGACCCAGTACTTC. This encodes CAISEQLGAQETQYF. J is TRBJ2-5 and V is TRBV10-3; D may be TRBD1 (5 bases). Germline lookup yields CDR1 ENHRY and CDR2 SYGVKD. V dropped 2 bases and J dropped 1 base, with 11 bases sitting between them. This CDR3 is built from 15 residues.

V usage is TRBV18 and J usage is TRBJ1-5; D gene uncertain. Per germline, CDR1 KGHSH and CDR2 LQKENI. Trimming shortened V by 1 base and J by 6 bases, and 13 bases separated the two germline ends. CDR3 size: 15 residues. CDR3 in amino acids: CASSPQLSLGQPQHF. The CDR3 nucleotides are TGTGCCAGCTCACCACAGTTATCACTAGGTCAGCCCCAGCATTTT.

V gene TRBV2 combines with J gene TRBJ1-5; D perhaps matches TRBD1 (6 bases). Germline V gives CDR1 SNHLY, CDR2 FYNNEI. V shed 2 bases and J shed 5 bases, with 10 bases lying between them. CDR3 size: 14 residues. The CDR3 coding sequence is TGTGCCAGCAGTGAAAGACAGGTAGATCAGCCCCAGCATTTT. Translating it yields CASSERQVDQPQHF.

The chain recombines TRBV10-3 with TRBJ2-1, with TRBD1 matching 9 bases. This CDR3 comprises 15 residues. V shed 3 bases and J 5 bases; nucleotides not matched to a gene: 5. CDR1 ENHRY and CDR2 SYGVKD come from the germline V gene. CDR3 nucleotides: TGTGCCATCAGTGATCAGGACAGGGGAAACAATGAGCAGTTCTTC. Translation gives CAISDQDRGNNEQFF.

The rearrangement links TRBV6-5 to TRBJ1-2; tentatively, D is TRBD1 (5 bases). This CDR3 is built from 13 residues. Germline CDR1 MNHEY, CDR2 SVGAGI. The V end was cut by 1 base, the J end by 7 bases, with 10 bases between. CDR3 DNA: TGTGCCAGCAGTTACTGGGGACGAGGTGGCTACACCTTC. As protein: CASSYWGRGGYTF.

The chain has TRBV5-1 and TRBJ2-5; unclear D gene. CDR3 length: 13 residues. V was trimmed by 3 bases and J by 5 bases, leaving 11 bases between them. Germline V lookup: CDR1 SGHRS, CDR2 YFSETQ. The CDR3 loop reads CASSWQVGETQYF. CDR3 in DNA: TGCGCCAGCAGCTGGCAGGTGGGCGAGACCCAGTACTTC.

The chain recombines TRBV21-1 with TRBJ2-1; no check of the table's D call, TRBD1, against the DNA was made. TRBV21-1 is recorded as a pseudogene. The CDR3 is made up of 16 amino acids. The CDR3 sequence is CASSSLPRTGRNEQFF. CDR3 DNA sequence: TGTGCCAGCAGCAGCCTGCCCAGGACAGGGAGGAATGAGCAGTTCTTC.

CDR3 residues: CASKTGTASPEQYF. In nucleotides, the CDR3 is TGTGCCAGCAAAACCGGGACAGCTTCCCCCGAGCAGTACTTC. The gene calls are TRBV2 and TRBJ2-7, with 7 bases that match TRBD1. This CDR3 spans 14 amino acids. Germline CDR1 reads SNHLY; CDR2 reads FYNNEI. V trimming: 7 bases; J trimming: 6 bases; junction bases outside the gene matches: 12.

This chain uses TRBV7-6 with TRBJ2-1; 12 bases agree with TRBD2. Germline V gene sequence: CDR1 SGHVS, CDR2 FNYEAQ. V shed 6 bases, J shed 5 bases, and the junction held 11 bases outside the gene matches. This CDR3 spans 17 amino acids. The CDR3 region has the DNA TGTGCCAGCAGGGAGGCGGCTTGGACTAGCGGGGACAATGAGCAGTTCTTC. Its protein is CASREAAWTSGDNEQFF.

This clone was seen a single time. The gene calls are TRBV6-6 and TRBJ1-6; D is unclear. Germline CDR1 is MNHNY and CDR2 is SVGAGI (reference sequence). The V end lost 2 bases, the J end lost 6 bases, and 8 bases lay between the germline ends. The CDR3 is made up of 14 amino acids. The CDR3 loop is CASSYGQANSPLHF. CDR3 sequence (DNA): TGTGCCAGCAGTTACGGGCAGGCTAATTCACCCCTCCACTTT.

The chain links TRBV7-3 to TRBJ1-2; D remains unclear. Per the germline V gene, CDR1 is SGHTA and CDR2 is FQGTGA. V dropped 3 bases and J dropped 8 bases, with 13 bases sitting between them. The CDR3 runs 13 residues. The CDR3 nucleotides read TGTGCCAGCAGCTTCTGGGGATTTGAGGGCTACACCTTC. It yields the protein CASSFWGFEGYTF.

The V gene is TRBV5-1, the J gene TRBJ2-5; the D gene could be TRBD1 or TRBD2 (5 bases each). Germline CDR1 reads SGHRS; CDR2 reads YFSETQ. V lost 0 bases and J lost 5, with 14 bases in between. This CDR3 contains 15 residues. CDR3: CASSLAGAVGETQYF. The CDR3 DNA reads TGCGCCAGCAGCTTGGCCGGGGCGGTGGGTGAGACCCAGTACTTC.

The chain is built from TRBV2 and TRBJ2-5, with 9 positions matching TRBD1. After removal of 6 bases from V and 5 bases from J, the junction contained 7 bases not matched to a gene. CDR1 is SNHLY and CDR2 is FYNNEI in the germline V gene. CDR3 length: 14 amino acids. The CDR3, as DNA: TGTGCCAGCAGCTTACAGGGGGCGGGGGAGACCCAGTACTTC. This sequence encodes CASSLQGAGETQYF.

This rearrangement joins TRBV4-3 to TRBJ2-5, with 7 bases identical to TRBD1. The CDR3 is made up of 16 amino acids. Germline CDR1 is LGHNA and CDR2 is YSLEER. J lost 4 bases, V lost 3 bases, and 11 bases had no gene match. CDR3 sequence (DNA): TGCGCCAGCAGCCAGCGAGACAGGGACACTGCAGAGACCCAGTACTTC. Protein product: CASSQRDRDTAETQYF.

The chain recombines TRBV30 with TRBJ2-3; 8 bases align to TRBD1. Unmatched junction bases numbered 1, after V lost 3 bases and J lost 8 bases. This CDR3 region has 11 residues. CDR1 GTSNPN and CDR2 SVGIG come from the germline V gene (reference sequence). In DNA form, the CDR3 reads TGTGCCTGGAGGGGACAGGTTACGCAGTATTTT. Translation: CAWRGQVTQYF.

The rearrangement uses TRBV7-2 and TRBJ2-7; D gene ambiguous. The V end was cut by 1 base, the J end by 0 bases, with 7 bases between. The V gene's germline CDR1 is SGHTA and CDR2 FQGNSA. The CDR3 has 14 amino acids. For the CDR3, the DNA is TGTGCCAGCAGCTTAGAGGTCTACTCCTACGAGCAGTACTTC. Protein product: CASSLEVYSYEQYF.

This clone was detected only once. The rearrangement joins TRBV5-1 to TRBJ2-7; TRBD1 might be the D (5 bases). V shed 4 bases and J shed 2 bases, with 13 bases lying between them. The germline V gene encodes CDR1 SGHRS and CDR2 YFSETQ. CDR3 size: 14 residues. The chain's CDR3 is CASSPRAQPYEQYF. The CDR3 nucleotides are TGCGCCAGCAGCCCCAGGGCCCAACCCTACGAGCAGTACTTC.